These 9 T cell receptor beta chains share one sample of origin, sequenced in a study of a mutant IDH1 vaccine in newly diagnosed glioma. Described time point: week 47, end of study. In the vaccine, a single dose held 300 ug of the mutant IDH1 20-mer peptide, along with topical imiquimod. No antigen has been identified for these receptors. Profiled with immunoSEQ multiplex PCR; TCRdb holds only in-frame clones, not every one. Among roughly 50,000 clones listed, 60% to 85% were seen once. The sample consisted of PBMCs, taken from a glioma patient whose treatment included an IDH1 peptide vaccine. The receptors were gathered from a woman aged 40 to 50 with glioma. Some clones in this sample may be carry-over from other donors' samples.

CDR3 region: CASSVQAGDEQFF. The CDR3 region has the DNA TGTGCCAGCAGTGTTCAAGCGGGGGATGAGCAGTTCTTC. V gene TRBV6-1 combines with J gene TRBJ2-1, with 8 bases fitting TRBD2. The CDR3 is made up of 13 amino acids. Germline V CDR1 and CDR2: MNHNS, SASEGT. J lost 8 bases, V lost 4 bases, and 4 bases had no gene match.

J is TRBJ2-2 and V is TRBV5-1; TRBD2 matches 14 bases. The CDR3 has 18 amino acids. V shed 4 bases and J 5 bases; nucleotides not matched to a gene: 10. Germline CDR1 reads SGHRS; CDR2 reads YFSETQ. In nucleotides, the CDR3 is TGCGCCAGCAGCCTAGGGACTAGCGGGGGCCTGGGGACCGGGGAGCTGTTTTTT. Residues: CASSLGTSGGLGTGELFF.

This clone showed up just once. The rearrangement uses TRBV30 and TRBJ2-2, with 9 nucleotides matching TRBD1. The CDR3 has 18 amino acids. Germline lookup yields CDR1 GTSNPN and CDR2 SVGIG (reference sequence). The trim removed 1 base at V and 4 bases at J, leaving 13 bases unmatched. CDR3 loop: CAWSEDYRGRVGTGELFF. The CDR3 coding sequence is TGTGCCTGGAGTGAGGACTACAGGGGGCGGGTAGGCACCGGGGAGCTGTTTTTT.

V is TRBV14 and J is TRBJ1-1; no reliable D call. V was pared by 0 bases and J by 0 bases, with 8 bases between. Per the germline V gene, CDR1 is SGHDN and CDR2 is FVKESK. This CDR3 region has 15 residues. The CDR3 is CASSQDYRMNTEAFF. In nucleotides, the CDR3 is TGTGCCAGCAGCCAAGATTACAGAATGAACACTGAAGCTTTCTTT. The full variable domain, with the rest looked up from reference TRBV14 and TRBJ1-1, is EAGVTQFPSHSVIEKGQTVTLRCDPISGHDNLYWYRRVMGKEIKFLLHFVKESKQDESGMPNNRFLAERTGGTYSTLKVQPAELEDSGVYFCASSQDYRMNTEAFFGQGTRLTVV.

The rearrangement links TRBV25-1 to TRBJ1-1; 8 nucleotides line up with TRBD1. Germline trimming cut 2 bases from V and 10 bases from J; bases unmatched to any gene: 0. The CDR3 spans 11 residues. CDR1 and CDR2 (germline): MGHDK, SYGVNS. The CDR3 region has the DNA TGTGCCAGCAGTGAAACAGGGGGAGCTTTCTTT. Its protein product is CASSETGGAFF.

This chain connects TRBV30 to TRBJ1-4, with unresolved D. CDR3 length: 13 residues. In germline, CDR1 is GTSNPN, CDR2 SVGIG (reference sequence). V was trimmed by 4 bases and J by 7 bases, leaving 13 bases between them. The CDR3 DNA sequence: TGTGCCTGGACCCTTGCACTATCTGAAAAACTGTTTTTT. This translates into CAWTLALSEKLFF.

V usage is TRBV4-2 and J usage is TRBJ2-3; TRBD1 or TRBD2 may be the D gene (5 bases each). The CDR3 length is 14 residues. Trimming pared 1 base from V and 3 bases from J, leaving 8 bases between. Germline values: CDR1 LGHNA, CDR2 YNFKEQ. In DNA form, the CDR3 reads TGTGCCAGCAGCCAAGGGGGCGGGACAGATACGCAGTATTTT. Protein sequence: CASSQGGGTDTQYF.

The J gene is TRBJ1-4, the V gene TRBV7-9, with a tentative D call TRBD1 (6 bases). CDR3 size: 14 residues. Between the trimmed V and J ends, which lost 5 bases and 3 bases, there was a span of 10 bases. Germline assignment: CDR1 SEHNR and CDR2 FQNEAQ (reference sequence). The CDR3 region is CASSKGQSNEKLFF. The CDR3 bases are TGTGCCAGCAGCAAAGGACAGTCTAATGAAAAACTGTTTTTT.

This clone was detected only a few times. The chain uses TRBV30 and TRBJ1-4; D remains unclear. Germline CDR1 GTSNPN, CDR2 SVGIG (reference sequence). CDR3 length equals 11 residues. V was shortened by 1 base and J by 8 bases, with 5 bases between the two germline ends. CDR3 coding DNA: TGTGCCTGGAGTGGACGCGAAAAACTGTTTTTT. Encoded protein: CAWSGREKLFF.